A selection of T cell receptor beta chains follows, all from one sample in a study of cytomegalovirus exposure and HLA in healthy donors. TCRdb's table, derived via immunoSEQ multiplex PCR, lists solely in-frame clones and lacks some. Of 90,000 to 100,000 clones in the sample, approximately 80% were seen once. Material for sequencing was PBMCs. Receptors were obtained from a man aged 60 to 69 in good health and CMV-seropositive. The CDR3 runs from the conserved cysteine through the conserved F or W. The order of the fields is V gene, J gene, clone size, D gene, CDR3 DNA, CDR3 protein. A D gene is named only where the DNA matches it firmly. Only part of the rows carry a size: once, few, many, or a class if the clone is expanded.

V: TRBV27
J: TRBJ2-7
size: .
D: .
DNA: TGTGCCAGCAGTTTAGGCAGGAACGGGAACCAGTACTTC
CDR3: CASSLGRNGNQYF

V: TRBV11-2
J: TRBJ1-1
size: once
D: .
DNA: TGTGCCAGCAGCTTAAGGGGTAACACTGAAGCTTTCTTT
CDR3: CASSLRGNTEAFF

V: TRBV6-1
J: TRBJ1-6
size: few
D: .
DNA: TGTGCCAGCACGGGAGGAAATTCACCCCTCCACTTT
CDR3: CASTGGNSPLHF

V: TRBV27
J: TRBJ1-4
size: .
D: .
DNA: TGTGCCAGCAGTTTAGGATGGAGGCAGCACACAACTAATGAAAAACTGTTTTTT
CDR3: CASSLGWRQHTTNEKLFF

V: TRBV13
J: TRBJ2-7
size: once
D: .
DNA: TGTGCCAGCAGCCCCCGGGACAACCCCTACGAGCAGTACTTC
CDR3: CASSPRDNPYEQYF

V: TRBV2
J: TRBJ2-3
size: .
D: TRBD1
DNA: TGTGCCAGCAGTGAAGACAGGACAGGTTCCCCTAGAACGCAGTATTTT
CDR3: CASSEDRTGSPRTQYF

V: TRBV7-9
J: TRBJ2-1
size: few
D: .
DNA: TGTGCCAGCAGCTTAAATCGGGTGGAGCAGTTCTTC
CDR3: CASSLNRVEQFF

V: TRBV7-2
J: TRBJ2-7
size: once
D: TRBD1
DNA: TGTGCCAGCAGCGCCAGACAGGGGTTGCGCGACGAGCAGTACTTC
CDR3: CASSARQGLRDEQYF

V: TRBV5-1
J: TRBJ2-5
size: .
D: .
DNA: TGCGCCAGCAGCTTCGGGTTGACGCTGGAGACCCAGTACTTC
CDR3: CASSFGLTLETQYF

V: TRBV6-6
J: TRBJ1-5
size: few
D: .
DNA: TGTGCCAGCAGCCCACAGGGAGCCAATCAGCCCCAGCATTTT
CDR3: CASSPQGANQPQHF

V: TRBV7-9
J: TRBJ1-2
size: .
D: .
DNA: TGTTCCAGCAGCTTCGGAGGGGATGGCTACACCTTC
CDR3: CSSSFGGDGYTF

V: TRBV5-6
J: TRBJ2-7
size: .
D: .
DNA: TGTGCCAGCAGCTTGCCGGCGACTGAGCAGTACTTC
CDR3: CASSLPATEQYF

V: TRBV18
J: TRBJ2-7
size: once
D: TRBD1
DNA: TGTGCCAGCTCACCACCCGGGCAGGGGGCAAACGAGCAGTACTTC
CDR3: CASSPPGQGANEQYF

V: TRBV11-2
J: TRBJ2-1
size: .
D: .
DNA: TGTGCCAGCAGCTTAGCCGCGTCCTACAATGAGCAGTTCTTC
CDR3: CASSLAASYNEQFF

V: TRBV5-1
J: TRBJ1-1
size: once
D: TRBD1
DNA: TGCGCCAGCAGCTTGGGGACAGGGGGTGGAACTGAAGCTTTCTTT
CDR3: CASSLGTGGGTEAFF

V: TRBV6-5
J: TRBJ2-7
size: .
D: .
DNA: TGTGCTAGCAGTTACTCCGGACAGACCGACTACGAGCAGTACTTC
CDR3: CASSYSGQTDYEQYF

V: TRBV11-2
J: TRBJ1-2
size: .
D: .
DNA: TGTGCCAGCAGCCCAGTGGGGCAGGGCCGAAATTATGGCTACACCTTC
CDR3: CASSPVGQGRNYGYTF

V: TRBV7-2
J: TRBJ2-3
size: few
D: TRBD2
DNA: TGTGCCAGCAGCTTGGGGCCGGGAGGTACGCAGTATTTT
CDR3: CASSLGPGGTQYF

V: TRBV19
J: TRBJ2-2
size: .
D: TRBD2
DNA: TGTGCCAGTACCACCCAAATGGGAGGGAACGGGGAGCTGTTTTTT
CDR3: CASTTQMGGNGELFF

V: TRBV6-5
J: TRBJ1-2
size: .
D: .
DNA: TGTGCCAGCAGTTACGGGGGGATTGTCTACACCTTC
CDR3: CASSYGGIVYTF

V: TRBV18
J: TRBJ2-7
size: .
D: TRBD1
DNA: TGTGCCAGCTCACGGATACAGGGGGCCAGGGAGCAGTACTTC
CDR3: CASSRIQGAREQYF

V: TRBV10-1
J: TRBJ2-1
size: .
D: .
DNA: TGCGCCAGCAGTGAGATCGCGATCGGCTACAATGAGCAGTTCTTC
CDR3: CASSEIAIGYNEQFF

V: TRBV6-6
J: TRBJ1-6
size: .
D: .
DNA: TGTGCCAGCGGACTTCAGACACTGAATAATTCACCCCTCCACTTT
CDR3: CASGLQTLNNSPLHF

V: TRBV7-6
J: TRBJ1-6
size: .
D: TRBD1
DNA: TGTGCCAGCAGCCTGACAGGGGAAAGGACACCCCTCCACTTT
CDR3: CASSLTGERTPLHF

V: TRBV29-1
J: TRBJ2-3
size: .
D: TRBD2
DNA: TGCAGCGTTGATCCTAGCGGGGGCACAGATACGCAGTATTTT
CDR3: CSVDPSGGTDTQYF

V: TRBV7-2
J: TRBJ1-1
size: once
D: .
DNA: TGTGCCAGCAGCGTTGTCGGGGGCACTGAAGCTTTCTTT
CDR3: CASSVVGGTEAFF

V: TRBV7-8
J: TRBJ2-6
size: .
D: TRBD1
DNA: TGTGCCAGCAGCTCTCGGGACCGGGACAGGGGGCTAGATGGGGCCAACGTCCTGACTTTC
CDR3: CASSSRDRDRGLDGANVLTF

V: TRBV2
J: TRBJ2-7
size: .
D: .
DNA: TGTGCCAGCAGTGAATATATTCCCTACGAGCAGTACTTC
CDR3: CASSEYIPYEQYF

V: TRBV5-4
J: TRBJ1-6
size: .
D: TRBD1
DNA: TGTGCCAGCAGCTTGGGACAAGGGGGCAGCTCCTATAATTCACCCCTCCACTTT
CDR3: CASSLGQGGSSYNSPLHF

V: TRBV7-9
J: TRBJ1-2
size: .
D: .
DNA: TGTGCCAGCAGCTCCAGGGTAGGAGGCTACACCTTC
CDR3: CASSSRVGGYTF

V: TRBV28
J: TRBJ2-3
size: once
D: .
DNA: TGTGCCAGCAGTTTACGGTCAGATACGCAGTATTTT
CDR3: CASSLRSDTQYF

V: TRBV7-9
J: TRBJ2-5
size: once
D: .
DNA: TGTGCCAGCAGCCCCCAGGGGATCCAAGAGACCCAGTACTTC
CDR3: CASSPQGIQETQYF